Below, 8 T cell receptor beta chains from the same sample are listed, as sequenced in a study of cytomegalovirus exposure and HLA in healthy donors. Both 60 Vbeta primers and 13 Jbeta primers went into the PCR. Data came from immunoSEQ multiplex PCR; TCRdb stores just in-frame clones and leaves some out. The sample lists some 170,000 clones, approximately 80% seen once, with 8% to 10% in the top ten. Sequences were obtained from PBMCs. The receptor source for this set is a man younger than 35 in good health and CMV-seropositive.

V usage is TRBV5-4 and J usage is TRBJ2-7; TRBD2 aligns across 15 bases. Trimming took 4 bases from V and 0 from J; bases not matched to a gene: 5. The germline V gene encodes CDR1 SGHNT and CDR2 YYREEE (reference sequence). This CDR3 is built from 17 residues. CDR3 sequence reads: CASSPGLAGGNSYEQYF. CDR3 nucleotides: TGTGCCAGCAGCCCTGGACTAGCGGGAGGGAACTCCTACGAGCAGTACTTC.

This clone was found a few times. This chain links TRBV10-1 with TRBJ2-1, with TRBD1 identical over 8 bases. Germline-derived CDR1 and CDR2 are WNHNN and SYGVQD (reference sequence). CDR3 length: 15 residues. V dropped 8 bases and J dropped 0; count of bases not matched to a gene: 6. CDR3 sequence (DNA): TGCGCCAGCGCCAGGGGGCCCAGCTCCTACAATGAGCAGTTCTTC. Amino acids: CASARGPSSYNEQFF.

The V call is TRBV5-6, the J call TRBJ2-1; 7 bases match TRBD2. The CDR3 runs 16 residues. Per germline, CDR1 SGHDT and CDR2 YYEEEE. With V trimmed by 1 base and J by 7 bases, 11 bases remained unmatched. For the CDR3, the DNA is TGTGCCAGCAGCTTGCCCCGGGGGGAGTTCCGGAATGAGCAGTTCTTC. Its translation: CASSLPRGEFRNEQFF.

The CDR3 sequence is CANETSREHEKLFF. The CDR3 coding sequence is TGCGCCAACGAGACGAGCAGGGAACATGAAAAACTGTTTTTT. The genes are TRBV5-1 and TRBJ1-4, with a weak D call TRBD1 (5 bases). Between the trimmed V and J ends, which lost 9 bases and 6 bases, there was a span of 18 bases. This CDR3 spans 14 amino acids. Germline CDR1 reads SGHRS; CDR2 reads YFSETQ.

The chain is built from TRBV10-3 and TRBJ2-2, with D tentatively TRBD1 (6 bases). Between the trimmed V and J ends, which lost 5 bases and 6 bases, there was a span of 16 bases. CDR3 length equals 15 residues. Germline V gene lookup returns CDR1 ENHRY and CDR2 SYGVKD. CDR3 coding DNA: TGTGCCATCAGTCCCCGACAGGCAAACGCCGGGGAGCTGTTTTTT. It translates to CAISPRQANAGELFF.

V and J are TRBV4-1 and TRBJ1-3; the match to TRBD1 covers 7 bases. Germline trimming cut 2 bases from V and 1 base from J; bases unmatched to any gene: 8. The CDR3 is 17 residues long. Germline CDR1 MGHRA, CDR2 YSYEKL. The CDR3 DNA sequence: TGCGCCAGCAGCCAACCCCGACAGGGCCTATCTGGAAACACCATATATTTT. Protein sequence: CASSQPRQGLSGNTIYF.

This rearrangement joins TRBV11-3 to TRBJ1-1, with no clear D. V was clipped by 3 bases and J by 5 bases, with 10 bases between them. Germline V gene sequence: CDR1 SGHNT, CDR2 YENEEA. This CDR3 is built from 13 residues. The CDR3 DNA sequence: TGTGCCAGCAGCTTGGTAACAGCTACTGAAGCTTTCTTT. Its translation is CASSLVTATEAFF.

The J gene is TRBJ2-2, the V gene TRBV29-1; perhaps TRBD1 as D (6 bases). The germline V and J ends were trimmed by 6 bases and 4 bases, with 12 bases remaining between them. This CDR3 has 13 residues. In germline, CDR1 is SQVTM, CDR2 ANQGSEA. The CDR3 spells CSVGTSSTGELFF. The CDR3 coding sequence is TGCAGCGTCGGGACATCTAGCACCGGGGAGCTGTTTTTT.